This is a list of T cell receptor beta chains from one sample in a study of shared clonotypes between healthy human individuals. TCRdb keeps only in-frame clones here, not all; method: immunoSEQ multiplex PCR. The sample has about 2.3 million clones; approximately 95% are singletons. The sequencing sample was made of naive CD4+ T cells from PBMCs. The receptors here all came from a man between 18 and 29 years old in good health. Some clones in this sample may be carry-over from other donors' samples. The CDR3 runs from the conserved cysteine through the conserved F or W. The order of the fields is V gene, clone size, J gene, D gene, CDR3 DNA, CDR3 protein. The D gene is left open where the match is weak. The size entry is marked missing in some rows and otherwise reads once, few, many or a size class.

V gene: TRBV5-1; clone size: once; J gene: TRBJ2-5; D gene: .; CDR3 DNA: TGCGCCAGCAGCTTGGAGGCGGAAGAGACCCAGTACTTC; CDR3 protein: CASSLEAEETQYF
V gene: TRBV2; clone size: .; J gene: TRBJ2-2; D gene: .; CDR3 DNA: TGTGCCAGCAGTCCGGACAGTCTGAACACCGGGGAGCTGTTTTTT; CDR3 protein: CASSPDSLNTGELFF
V gene: TRBV6-5; clone size: .; J gene: TRBJ2-1; D gene: TRBD1; CDR3 DNA: TGTGCCAGCAGGCCCGGGACAGCTACCAATGAGCAGTTCTTC; CDR3 protein: CASRPGTATNEQFF
V gene: TRBV5-1; clone size: .; J gene: TRBJ2-7; D gene: TRBD2; CDR3 DNA: TGCGCCAGCAGCGAGGGGACTAGCGGGAGAGGAAGATCCTACGAGCAGTACTTC; CDR3 protein: CASSEGTSGRGRSYEQYF
V gene: TRBV11-3; clone size: .; J gene: TRBJ2-7; D gene: .; CDR3 DNA: TGTGCCAGCAAACCTAATGACAGTCCCTACGAGCAGTACTTC; CDR3 protein: CASKPNDSPYEQYF
V gene: TRBV5-1; clone size: .; J gene: TRBJ2-7; D gene: .; CDR3 DNA: TGCGCCAGCAGCCTTGACAGATTAGGGATATCCTACGAGCAGTACTTC; CDR3 protein: CASSLDRLGISYEQYF
V gene: TRBV5-1; clone size: few; J gene: TRBJ2-7; D gene: .; CDR3 DNA: TGCGCCAGCAGCGACCCAGGGGAAGTGTACGAGCAGTACTTC; CDR3 protein: CASSDPGEVYEQYF
V gene: TRBV7-8; clone size: .; J gene: TRBJ1-3; D gene: .; CDR3 DNA: TGTGCCAGCAGCGCCCCGAGAGGGTACTCTGGAAACACCATATATTTT; CDR3 protein: CASSAPRGYSGNTIYF
V gene: TRBV18; clone size: .; J gene: TRBJ2-5; D gene: .; CDR3 DNA: TGTGCCAGCTCACCGGACGAGACCCAGTACTTC; CDR3 protein: CASSPDETQYF
V gene: TRBV5-1; clone size: once; J gene: TRBJ2-7; D gene: TRBD1; CDR3 DNA: TGCGCCAGCAGCTGGGGACAGAGCTACGAGCAGTACTTC; CDR3 protein: CASSWGQSYEQYF
V gene: TRBV30; clone size: .; J gene: TRBJ1-4; D gene: .; CDR3 DNA: TGTGCCTGGAGTAGGGACACCAATGAAAAACTGTTTTTT; CDR3 protein: CAWSRDTNEKLFF
V gene: TRBV6-6; clone size: .; J gene: TRBJ2-1; D gene: TRBD2; CDR3 DNA: TGTGCCAGCGGTGCTAGCGGGCCTAATGAGCAGTTCTTC; CDR3 protein: CASGASGPNEQFF
V gene: TRBV6-5; clone size: .; J gene: TRBJ2-7; D gene: TRBD1; CDR3 DNA: TGTGCCAGCAGTCGAGACGGACAGGGGATATACGAGCAGTACTTC; CDR3 protein: CASSRDGQGIYEQYF
V gene: TRBV11-1; clone size: .; J gene: TRBJ1-5; D gene: .; CDR3 DNA: TGTGCCAGCAGCTTAGTCGCGGATCAGCCCCAGCATTTT; CDR3 protein: CASSLVADQPQHF
V gene: TRBV5-1; clone size: .; J gene: TRBJ2-1; D gene: TRBD1; CDR3 DNA: TGCGCCAGCAGCGCTGGACAGGGGGCGAATGAGCAGTTCTTC; CDR3 protein: CASSAGQGANEQFF
V gene: TRBV4-1; clone size: few; J gene: TRBJ1-1; D gene: .; CDR3 DNA: TGCGCCAGCAGCCAAGCTTGGGGAGATCGAGAAGCTTTCTTT; CDR3 protein: CASSQAWGDREAFF
V gene: TRBV2; clone size: .; J gene: TRBJ1-2; D gene: .; CDR3 DNA: TGTGCCAGCAGGGAGATGACGTTCTATGGCTACACCTTC; CDR3 protein: CASREMTFYGYTF